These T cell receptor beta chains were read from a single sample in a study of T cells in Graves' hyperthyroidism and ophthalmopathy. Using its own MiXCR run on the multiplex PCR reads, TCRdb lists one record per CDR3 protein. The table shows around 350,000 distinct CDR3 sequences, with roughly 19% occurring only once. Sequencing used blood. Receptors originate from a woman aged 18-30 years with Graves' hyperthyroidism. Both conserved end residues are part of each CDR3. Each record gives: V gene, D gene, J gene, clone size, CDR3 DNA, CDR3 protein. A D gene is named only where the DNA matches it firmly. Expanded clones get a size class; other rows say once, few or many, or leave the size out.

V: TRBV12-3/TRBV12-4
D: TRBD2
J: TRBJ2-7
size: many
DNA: TGTGCCAGCACCTTAGCGGGGGGAACCTACGAGCAGTACTTC
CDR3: CASTLAGGTYEQYF

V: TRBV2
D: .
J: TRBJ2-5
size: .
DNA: TGTGCCAGCACCCTGTCTGAGACCCAGTACTTC
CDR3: CASTLSETQYF

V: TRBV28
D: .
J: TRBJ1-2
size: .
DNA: TGTGCCAGCAGTTTTTTCCTTGACCCTCGATATGGCTACACCTTC
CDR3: CASSFFLDPRYGYTF

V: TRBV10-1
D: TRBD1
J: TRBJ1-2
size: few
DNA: TGCGCCAGCAGTGAGTCTCGGACAGGGGATGGCTACACCTTC
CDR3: CASSESRTGDGYTF

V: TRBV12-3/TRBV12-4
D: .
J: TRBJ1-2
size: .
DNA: TGTGCCAGCAGTGAGGTGGGGTCGTCCGCGCGCTACACCTTC
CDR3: CASSEVGSSARYTF

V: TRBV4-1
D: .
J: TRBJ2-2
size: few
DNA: TGCGCCAGCAGACCAATTAACACCGGGGAGCTGTTTTTT
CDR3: CASRPINTGELFF

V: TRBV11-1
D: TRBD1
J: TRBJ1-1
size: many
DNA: TGTGCCAGCAGCCGGACAGGGGGTTTGACTGAGGCCCTCACTGAAGCTTTCTTT
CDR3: CASSRTGGLTEALTEAFF

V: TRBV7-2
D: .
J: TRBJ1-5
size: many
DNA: TGTGCCAGCAACCGAGATGTACTACAGCCCCAGCATTTT
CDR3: CASNRDVLQPQHF

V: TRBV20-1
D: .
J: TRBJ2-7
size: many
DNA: TGCAGTGCTAGAAAGGGTCCCTACGAGCAGTACTTC
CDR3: CSARKGPYEQYF

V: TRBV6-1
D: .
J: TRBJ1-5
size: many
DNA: TGTGCCAGCAGTGTGGCAGGGTTTAAAAGTCAGCCCCAGCATTTT
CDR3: CASSVAGFKSQPQHF

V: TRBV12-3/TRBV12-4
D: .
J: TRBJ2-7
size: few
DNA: TGTGCCAGCAGTTTTTCACAGTCCTACGAGCAGTACTTC
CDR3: CASSFSQSYEQYF

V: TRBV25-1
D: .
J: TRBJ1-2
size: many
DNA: TGTGCCAGCAGTGAATCAGGGATAGGGGGCTACACCTTC
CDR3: CASSESGIGGYTF

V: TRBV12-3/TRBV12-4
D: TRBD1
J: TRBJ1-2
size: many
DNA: TGTGCCAGCAGTTTAAACAGGGGGCAATATGGCTACACCTTC
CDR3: CASSLNRGQYGYTF

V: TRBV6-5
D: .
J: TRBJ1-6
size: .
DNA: TGTGCCAGCAGTTACTTTGATGGTCAAGGTGGAAATTCACCCCTCCACTTT
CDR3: CASSYFDGQGGNSPLHF

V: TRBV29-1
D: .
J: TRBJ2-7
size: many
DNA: TGCAGCGTTGCGAGGGCTTTGTTGGGCGAGCAGTACTTC
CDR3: CSVARALLGEQYF

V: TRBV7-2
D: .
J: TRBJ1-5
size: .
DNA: TGTGCCAGCAGCTTGACTGGGTTACTTCAGCCCCAGCATTTT
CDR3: CASSLTGLLQPQHF

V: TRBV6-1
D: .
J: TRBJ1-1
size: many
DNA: TGTGCCAACCGGGCCGGGGGCACTGAAGCTTTCTTT
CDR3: CANRAGGTEAFF

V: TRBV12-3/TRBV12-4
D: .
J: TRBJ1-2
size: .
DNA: TGTGCCAGCAGTCCCACCTGGGGAGGTGAGGGCTACACCTTC
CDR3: CASSPTWGGEGYTF

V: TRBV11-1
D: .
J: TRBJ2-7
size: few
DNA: TGTGCCAGCAGCTTGGGAATCCTCTTCGAGCAGTACTTC
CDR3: CASSLGILFEQYF

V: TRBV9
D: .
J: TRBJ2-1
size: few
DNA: TGTGCCAGCAGCGTAGGGACAGCGAGAGACTACAATGAGCAGTTCTTC
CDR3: CASSVGTARDYNEQFF

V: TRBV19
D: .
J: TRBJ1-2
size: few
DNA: TGTGCCAGTAGTATTGGAGGGCAGTATGGCTACACCTTC
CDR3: CASSIGGQYGYTF

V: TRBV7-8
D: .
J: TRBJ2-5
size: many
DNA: TGTGCCAGCAGCCCCCGCAGGCCCCGGGAGACCCAGTACTTC
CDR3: CASSPRRPRETQYF

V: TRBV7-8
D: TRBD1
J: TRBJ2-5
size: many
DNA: TGTGCCAGCAGCTTCGAGGCTCCGGGACAGGAGAGGGAGACCCAGTACTTC
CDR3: CASSFEAPGQERETQYF

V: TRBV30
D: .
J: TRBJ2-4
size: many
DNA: TGTGCCTGGACGGGGTTCCGTGGCAAAAACATTCAGTACTTC
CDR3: CAWTGFRGKNIQYF

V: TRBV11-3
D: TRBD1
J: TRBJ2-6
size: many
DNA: TGTGCCAGCAACCTTATTATCGGACAGGGGGCACTGGGGGCCAACGTCCTGACTTTC
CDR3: CASNLIIGQGALGANVLTF

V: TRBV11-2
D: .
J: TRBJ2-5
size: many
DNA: TGTGCCAGCAGCTCTGATCCCAAGACCCAGTACTTC
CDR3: CASSSDPKTQYF

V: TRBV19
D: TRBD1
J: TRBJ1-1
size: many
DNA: TGTGCCAGTAGTACACGGACAGGGGGGGATGAAGCTTTCTTT
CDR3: CASSTRTGGDEAFF

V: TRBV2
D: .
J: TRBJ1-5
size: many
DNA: TGTGCCAGCAGTGTCGACTCTCAGCCCCAGCATTTT
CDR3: CASSVDSQPQHF

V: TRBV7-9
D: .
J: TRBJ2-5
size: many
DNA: TGTGCCAGCAGCTCAAACCTAATAATCTCCGAGACCCAGTACTTC
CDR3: CASSSNLIISETQYF

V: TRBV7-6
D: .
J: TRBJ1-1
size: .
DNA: TGTGCCAGCAGCTTAGAGGGCACTGACGCTTTCTTT
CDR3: CASSLEGTDAFF

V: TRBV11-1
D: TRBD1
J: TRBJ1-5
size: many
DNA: TGTGCCAGCAGCTTAGCGAAGAGGGACAGGGGTGGCAATCAGCCCCAGCATTTT
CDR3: CASSLAKRDRGGNQPQHF

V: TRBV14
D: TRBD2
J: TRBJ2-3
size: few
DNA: TGTGCCAGCAGCCAATTCTCCTCTAGCGGGGTGTTGGATACGCAGTATTTT
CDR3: CASSQFSSSGVLDTQYF

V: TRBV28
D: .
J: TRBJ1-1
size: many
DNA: TGTGCCAGCTCCGTCGGGGCGGACACTGAAGCTTTCTTT
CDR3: CASSVGADTEAFF

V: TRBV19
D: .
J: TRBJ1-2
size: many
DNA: TGTGCCAGTATTACGAATGGGTATGGCTACACCTTC
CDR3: CASITNGYGYTF

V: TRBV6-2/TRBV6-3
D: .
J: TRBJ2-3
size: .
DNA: TGTGCCAGCAGTTTAGTACACGGAGATACGCAGTATTTT
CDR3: CASSLVHGDTQYF

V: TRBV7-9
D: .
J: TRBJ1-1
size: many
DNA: TGTGCCAGCAGCGTAAGGGCCACTGAAGCTTTCTTT
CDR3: CASSVRATEAFF

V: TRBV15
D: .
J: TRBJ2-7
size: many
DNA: TGTGCCACCAGCGCAACGACTAGCTCCTACGAGCAGTACTTC
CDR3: CATSATTSSYEQYF

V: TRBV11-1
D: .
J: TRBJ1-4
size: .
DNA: TGTGCCAGCAGCTTACCCCGACAGAGTGCAACTAATGAAAAACTGTTTTTT
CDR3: CASSLPRQSATNEKLFF

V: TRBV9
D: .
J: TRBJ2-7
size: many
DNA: TGTGCCAGCAGCGTAGCCGGGGGCTACTCCCACGAGCAGTACTTC
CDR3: CASSVAGGYSHEQYF

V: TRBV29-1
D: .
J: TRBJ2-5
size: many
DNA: TGCAGCGCCGCCCCCCCGGAGGCGGCAGAGGCCCAGTACTTC
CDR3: CSAAPPEAAEAQYF

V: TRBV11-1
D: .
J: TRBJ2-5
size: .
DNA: TGTGCCAGCAGCTTCAGAGGGGGGGCTACTACAGAGACCCAGTACTTC
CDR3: CASSFRGGATTETQYF

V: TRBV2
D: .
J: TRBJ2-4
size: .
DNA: TGTGCCAGCAGTACCAAAGCCAAAAACATTCAGTACTTC
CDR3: CASSTKAKNIQYF

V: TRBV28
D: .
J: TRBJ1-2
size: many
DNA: TGTGCCAGCTTGGCACAGATGGGTGGCTACACCTTC
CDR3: CASLAQMGGYTF

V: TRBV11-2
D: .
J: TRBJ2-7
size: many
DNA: TGTGCCAGCAGCCCCGGGACTCTATTCGAGCAGTACTTC
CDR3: CASSPGTLFEQYF

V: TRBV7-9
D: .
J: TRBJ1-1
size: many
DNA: TGTGCCAGCAGCTTATTCGGAAGACGGCGGAACACTGAAGCTTTCTTT
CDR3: CASSLFGRRRNTEAFF

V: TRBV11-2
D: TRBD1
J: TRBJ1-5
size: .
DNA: TGTGCCAGCAGCTTAGAGGGGACAGGGGATCAGCCCCAGCATTTT
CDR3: CASSLEGTGDQPQHF

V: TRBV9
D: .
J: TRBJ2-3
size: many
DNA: .
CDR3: CASSVSVPEADTQYF

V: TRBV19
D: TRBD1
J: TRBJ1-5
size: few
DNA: TGTGCCAGTACCCCACAGGGGATGGGCAATCAGCCCCAGCATTTT
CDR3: CASTPQGMGNQPQHF

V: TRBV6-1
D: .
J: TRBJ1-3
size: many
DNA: TGTGCCAGCATCGAGACAGCGAGCTCTGGAAACACCATATATTTT
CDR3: CASIETASSGNTIYF

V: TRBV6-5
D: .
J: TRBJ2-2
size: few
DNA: TGTGCCAGCAGTTACTCCCGGGGGCTCGGGGAGCTGTTTTTT
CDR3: CASSYSRGLGELFF

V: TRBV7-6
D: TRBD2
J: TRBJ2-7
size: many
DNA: TGTGCCAGCAGCCCCGGAGCGGGGCCCCCCTACGAGCAGTACTTC
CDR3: CASSPGAGPPYEQYF

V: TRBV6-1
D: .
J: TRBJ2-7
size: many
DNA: TGTGCCAGCAGTGATATTAGTTACGAGCAGTACTTC
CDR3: CASSDISYEQYF

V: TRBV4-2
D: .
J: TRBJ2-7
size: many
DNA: TGTGCCAGCAGCGGCTTCAACAGCTCCTACGAGCAGTACTTC
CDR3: CASSGFNSSYEQYF

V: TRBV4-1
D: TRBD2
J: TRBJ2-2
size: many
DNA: TGCGCCAGCAGCCTCGGGACTAGCGGGGCCGGGGAGCTGTTTTTT
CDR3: CASSLGTSGAGELFF